A selection of T cell receptor beta chains follows, all from one sample in a study of T cells in Graves' hyperthyroidism and ophthalmopathy. TCRdb passed the multiplex PCR reads through MiXCR, listing each CDR3 protein once. The data hold some 270,000 distinct CDR3 sequences, with around 25% observed a single time. The specimen was blood. Every receptor here comes from a woman between 40 and 50 years old with Graves' ophthalmopathy. CDR3s include the opening cysteine and the closing phenylalanine or tryptophan. The D gene is left open where the match is weak. Some rows mark clone size as missing; the rest say once, few, many or name a class of expanded clone.

d_call | j_call | cdr3_length | v_call | clone_size | cdr3_nt | cdr3_aa
. | TRBJ2-2 | 15 | TRBV7-9 | many | TGTGCCAGCAGCTCATCGATCGGGGTGGCCGGGGAGCTGTTTTTT | CASSSSIGVAGELFF
TRBD2 | TRBJ2-7 | 15 | TRBV20-1 | . | TGCAGTGCTAGACAAGCGGGAGGGCCCTCCTACGAGCAGTACTTC | CSARQAGGPSYEQYF
. | TRBJ1-5 | 13 | TRBV6-1 | . | TGTGCCAGCAGTGACGACGGACCACGGCCCCAGCATTTT | CASSDDGPRPQHF
. | TRBJ2-7 | 14 | TRBV7-9 | many | TGTGCCAGCAGCTTGGAGGGAGGCTCCTACGAGCAGTACTTC | CASSLEGGSYEQYF
. | TRBJ2-4 | 15 | TRBV7-8 | . | TGTGCCAGCAGCTTAGGTTGGCTAGATGGGAACATTCAGTACTTC | CASSLGWLDGNIQYF
. | TRBJ1-2 | 15 | TRBV6-5 | many | TGTGCCAGCAGTTCGGTGCACGAGCAGCAGGAAGGCTACACCTTC | CASSSVHEQQEGYTF
. | TRBJ2-7 | 14 | TRBV6-1 | . | TGTGCCAGCAGTGACTGGACCGAAACCTACGAGCAGTACTTC | CASSDWTETYEQYF
TRBD1 | TRBJ1-1 | 14 | TRBV28 | many | TGTGCCAGCAGTTTGACTGACAGGGCCACTGAAGCTTTCTTT | CASSLTDRATEAFF
. | TRBJ2-5 | 13 | TRBV20-1 | . | TGCAGTGCTAGTTCGGGACAACAAGAGACCCAGTACTTC | CSASSGQQETQYF
. | TRBJ2-7 | 12 | TRBV12-5 | . | TGTGCTAGTGGTTTTGAGGTCTACGAGCAGTACTTC | CASGFEVYEQYF
TRBD1 | TRBJ2-7 | 14 | TRBV7-2 | many | TGTGCCAGCAGCTCCCGGGACAGGACCTACGAGCAGTACTTC | CASSSRDRTYEQYF
TRBD1 | TRBJ2-7 | 14 | TRBV27 | many | TGTGCCAGCAGTATCAGGGGGCTGGGATACGAGCAGTACTTC | CASSIRGLGYEQYF
. | TRBJ1-6 | 12 | TRBV9 | . | TGTGCCAGCAACCAGGGCAATTCACCCCTCCACTTT | CASNQGNSPLHF
. | TRBJ2-7 | 13 | TRBV7-9 | many | TGTGCCAGCAGCTTAGAGATGACTAACGAGCAGTACTTC | CASSLEMTNEQYF
TRBD1 | TRBJ1-1 | 12 | TRBV19 | many | TGTGCCAGTAGTATATCCCGACAGGGTACGATCTTT | CASSISRQGTIF
. | TRBJ1-2 | 14 | TRBV28 | many | TGTGCCAGCAGTGTCGGGGGGTCTAACTATGGCTACACCTTC | CASSVGGSNYGYTF
. | TRBJ1-1 | 14 | TRBV6-1 | . | TGTGCCAGCAGTGAAGCGGGGTATAACACTGAAGCTTTCTTT | CASSEAGYNTEAFF
TRBD1 | TRBJ2-7 | 14 | TRBV30 | many | TGTGCCTGGGGAACCGGGACAGGGATGTACGAGCAGTACTTC | CAWGTGTGMYEQYF
. | TRBJ2-7 | 15 | TRBV5-1 | . | TGCGCCAGCAGATTCTCCGGCCACAGGGCCTACGAGCAGTACTTC | CASRFSGHRAYEQYF
TRBD2 | TRBJ2-2 | 15 | TRBV6-5 | many | TGTGCCAGCAGTTACTCGACTAGCGGGACCGGGGAGCTGTTTTTT | CASSYSTSGTGELFF
TRBD1 | TRBJ1-1 | 14 | TRBV6-2/TRBV6-3 | . | TGTGCCAGCAGAGGACAGGGCTCGAGCACTGAAGCTTTCTTT | CASRGQGSSTEAFF
. | TRBJ1-1 | 13 | TRBV11-2 | many | TGTGCCAGCAGCTTAGGGGGCAGGGCTGAAGCTTTCTTT | CASSLGGRAEAFF
TRBD1 | TRBJ2-4 | 11 | TRBV20-1 | few | TGCAGTGCTCCGACAGGGTCAGATCAGTACTTC | CSAPTGSDQYF
. | TRBJ1-2 | 13 | TRBV29-1 | many | TGCAGCGTTCGTTCGGACAAGGAGGGTGGCTACACCTTC | CSVRSDKEGGYTF
. | TRBJ2-7 | 14 | TRBV28 | many | TGTGCCAGCAGTTTAGGGGGTCGCGCCTACGAGCAGTACTTC | CASSLGGRAYEQYF
TRBD1 | TRBJ2-7 | 16 | TRBV4-1 | . | TGCGCCAGCAGACCAGTGTTAAGGGGGCGAACCTACGAGCAGTACTTC | CASRPVLRGRTYEQYF
. | TRBJ1-1 | 11 | TRBV20-1 | many | TGCAGTGCTAGAGACGCCCCCGAAGCTTTCTTT | CSARDAPEAFF
TRBD2 | TRBJ2-7 | 18 | TRBV20-1 | . | TGCAGTGCTAGAGATTCCGGGCCCCCTCGACTAGCAGACTACGAGCAGTACTTC | CSARDSGPPRLADYEQYF
. | TRBJ1-2 | 13 | TRBV27 | many | TGTGCCAGCAGAGAGGGGTTTAACTATGGCTACACCTTC | CASREGFNYGYTF
TRBD1 | TRBJ1-3 | 16 | TRBV12-3/TRBV12-4 | many | TGTGCCAGCGCTCGGACAGGGCTGGGTCTGGGAAACACCATATATTTT | CASARTGLGLGNTIYF
. | TRBJ2-7 | 17 | TRBV28 | many | TGTGCCAGCAGTCCCGTGGGGGCAGGCCTCCGCTCCTACGAGCAGTACTTC | CASSPVGAGLRSYEQYF
. | TRBJ2-5 | 16 | TRBV24-1 | few | TGTGCCACCAGTGATTCTCCGGGACAAATTGTGGAGACCCAGTACTTC | CATSDSPGQIVETQYF
. | TRBJ2-5 | 14 | TRBV15 | . | TGTGCCACCAGCGGATGGAGCCCCCAAGAGACCCAGTACTTC | CATSGWSPQETQYF
. | TRBJ2-7 | 17 | TRBV28 | many | TGTGCCAGCAATCCCCGCCCCCCGGGACGGAGATCCGGCGAGCAGTACTTC | CASNPRPPGRRSGEQYF
. | TRBJ2-7 | 15 | TRBV5-1 | . | TGCGCCAGCAGCTTGGCAGTCGGGACTTTCTACGAGCAGTACTTC | CASSLAVGTFYEQYF
. | TRBJ1-1 | 13 | TRBV6-5 | many | TGTGCCAGCAGTTACTCCCGGAACACTGAAGCTTTCTTT | CASSYSRNTEAFF
TRBD2 | TRBJ2-1 | 16 | TRBV12-3/TRBV12-4 | many | TGTGCCAGCAGTCGGACAGCGGGAGTACAATGGAATGAGCAGTTCTTC | CASSRTAGVQWNEQFF
. | TRBJ1-1 | 15 | TRBV27 | many | TGTGCCAGCAGTTTAAACGGGGGGGTGAACACTGAAGCTTTCTTT | CASSLNGGVNTEAFF
. | TRBJ2-6 | 13 | TRBV25-1 | many | TGTGCCAGCAGTGGAGGTGGGGCCAACGTCCTGACTTTC | CASSGGGANVLTF
. | TRBJ2-7 | 14 | TRBV6-5 | many | TGTGCCAGCAGTTACCAGGGAGGAGTCTACGAGCAGTACTTC | CASSYQGGVYEQYF
. | TRBJ2-7 | 13 | TRBV7-8 | many | TGTGCCAGCAGCCCGCCCGAAACCTACGAGCAGTACTTC | CASSPPETYEQYF
. | TRBJ1-1 | 15 | TRBV19 | . | TGTGCCAGCCGACACATAGACTCGAGGAACACTGAAGCTTTCTTT | CASRHIDSRNTEAFF